These 29 T cell receptor beta chains share one sample of origin, sequenced in a study of T cell responses to AZD1222 COVID-19 vaccine. Produced via immunoSEQ multiplex PCR; TCRdb's table is partial and in-frame only. The table records under 100,000 clones, approximately 86% of them present only once. The sequencing here drew on peripheral blood, taken on day 0 of AZD1222 vaccination. These receptors were taken from an adult in good health.

The chain combines TRBV7-9 with TRBJ2-5, with a possible D match to TRBD2 (6 bases). Trimming cost V 5 bases and J 5 bases, with 18 bases left between them. Germline V gene data show CDR1 as SEHNR and CDR2 as FQNEAQ (reference sequence). This CDR3 region has 15 residues. The CDR3 region is CASSPPGGRGETQYF. CDR3 DNA sequence: TGTGCCAGCAGCCCCCCCGGGGGTCGTGGGGAGACCCAGTACTTC.

The table lists this clone with a count of one. V and J are TRBV19 and TRBJ1-4, with TRBD1 matching 10 bases. In germline, CDR1 is LNHDA, CDR2 SQIVND (reference sequence). V was clipped by 5 bases and J by 4 bases; unmatched bases: 7. This CDR3 has 16 amino acids. The CDR3 nucleotides read TGTGCCAGTAGTCGAGGGACAGGGGCGGATAATGAAAAACTGTTTTTT. This sequence encodes CASSRGTGADNEKLFF. Variable domain in full (rest from reference TRBV19 and TRBJ1-4): DGGITQSPKYLFRKEGQNVTLSCEQNLNHDAMYWYRQDPGQGLRLIYYSQIVNDFQKGDIAEGYSVSREKKESFPLTVTSAQKNPTAFYLCASSRGTGADNEKLFFGSGTQLSVL.

This rearrangement joins TRBV15 to TRBJ1-3; D uncertain. CDR1 is LNHNV, CDR2 YYDKDF, per germline (reference sequence). CDR3 length: 14 amino acids. V was shortened by 6 bases and J by 2 bases, with 11 bases between the two germline ends. The CDR3 protein is CATSPMGPGNTIYF. Here the CDR3 DNA reads TGTGCCACCAGTCCGATGGGCCCTGGAAACACCATATATTTT.

The chain couples TRBV28 to TRBJ2-7; TRBD1 matches 8 bases. The germline V gene encodes CDR1 MDHEN and CDR2 SYDVKM. V gave up 6 bases and J gave up 7 bases; unmatched junction bases: 11. This CDR3 is 14 amino acids long. The CDR3 sequence: CASRPTGVPGEQYF. CDR3 DNA: TGTGCCAGCAGACCGACAGGGGTCCCGGGAGAGCAGTACTTC.

V gene TRBV10-3 combines with J gene TRBJ2-7; TRBD2 agrees at 11 bases. V dropped 0 bases and J dropped 0; count of bases not matched to a gene: 7. The CDR3 consists of 18 residues. CDR1 and CDR2 from the germline V gene are ENHRY and SYGVKD. For the CDR3, the DNA is TGTGCCATCAGTGAGTCGGGGGTAGCGGGAGGGACCTCCTACGAGCAGTACTTC. Translation: CAISESGVAGGTSYEQYF.

V gene TRBV5-4 combines with J gene TRBJ1-6, with TRBD1 identical over 8 bases. Unmatched junction bases numbered 17, after V lost 4 bases and J lost 8 bases. This CDR3 is built from 18 residues. The germline V gene has CDR1 SGHNT and CDR2 YYREEE (reference sequence). The CDR3 loop is CASSLAQGAGGRDSPLHF. CDR3 DNA sequence: TGTGCCAGCAGCCTGGCCCAGGGGGCGGGGGGACGAGATTCACCCCTCCACTTT.

The chain employs TRBV7-2 and TRBJ2-1; possibly TRBD1 or TRBD2 for D (6 bases each). Trimming shortened V by 4 bases and J by 4 bases, and 20 bases separated the two germline ends. The CDR3 loop spans 17 amino acids. Germline CDR1 is SGHTA and CDR2 is FQGNSA. The CDR3 loop is CASSSLGGSGSYNEQFF. CDR3 coding DNA: TGTGCCAGCAGCTCACTAGGGGGTTCCGGGAGTTACAATGAGCAGTTCTTC.

The rearrangement links TRBV3-1 (or the pseudogene TRBV3-2) to TRBJ1-4; D is ambiguous. This CDR3 contains 14 residues. The V end lost 6 bases, the J end lost 0 bases, and 8 bases lay between the germline ends. CDR1 and CDR2 from the germline V gene are LGHDT and YNNKEL (reference sequence). CDR3 sequence (DNA): TGTGCCAGCAGTCCGCAAGCAACTAATGAAAAACTGTTTTTT. As protein: CASSPQATNEKLFF.

The chain couples TRBV5-4 to TRBJ2-2; D is perhaps TRBD1 (6 bases). CDR1 is SGHNT, CDR2 YYREEE, per germline (reference sequence). This CDR3 has 15 amino acids. V was trimmed by 2 bases and J by 3 bases, leaving 11 bases between them. The CDR3 loop reads CASSFGTRDTGELFF. CDR3 coding DNA: TGTGCCAGCAGCTTCGGGACAAGAGACACCGGGGAGCTGTTTTTT. The variable domain in full, completed from reference TRBV5-4 and TRBJ2-2, reads ETGVTQSPTHLIKTRGQQVTLRCSSQSGHNTVSWYQQALGQGPQFIFQYYREEENGRGNFPPRFSGLQFPNYSSELNVNALELDDSALYLCASSFGTRDTGELFFGEGSRLTVL.

The V gene is TRBV6-5, the J gene TRBJ2-1, with D possibly called TRBD1 or TRBD2 (5 bases each). Germline V lookup: CDR1 MNHEY, CDR2 SVGAGI. This CDR3 comprises 12 residues. Trimming took off 5 bases at V and 13 bases at J, with 15 bases between the two ends. The CDR3 spells CASSTQGTLQFF. CDR3 coding DNA: TGTGCCAGCAGTACCCAAGGGACCCTCCAGTTCTTC.

CDR3 bases: TGTGCCACCAGTGGGGGGTGGGCTAGCGGGACGGATGAGCAGTTCTTC. Amino acid sequence: CATSGGWASGTDEQFF. This chain links TRBV24-1 with TRBJ2-1; 9 bases match TRBD2. Germline CDR1 reads KGHDR; CDR2 reads SFDVKD. The ends lost 5 bases at V and 8 bases at J; junction bases unmatched: 12. The CDR3 runs 16 residues.

The chain links TRBV11-2 to TRBJ1-6; no clear D gene. V was trimmed by 1 base and J by 7 bases, leaving 8 bases between them. This CDR3 is 14 amino acids long. Germline CDR1 and CDR2: SGHAT and FQNNGV. The DNA of the CDR3 is TGTGCCAGCAGCTTAGGGCAGCCCAATTCACCCCTCCACTTT. Residues: CASSLGQPNSPLHF.

Relative to its sample, this clone is medium-sized (0.01 to 0.1%). The chain employs TRBV4-1 and TRBJ1-5, with 7 positions matching TRBD1. The CDR3 contains 15 residues. Germline CDR1 reads MGHRA; CDR2 reads YSYEKL. Trimming took 2 bases from V and 6 from J; bases not matched to a gene: 7. CDR3 sequence: CASSQLGGIGQPQHF. Written as DNA, the CDR3 is TGCGCCAGCAGCCAATTAGGGGGCATAGGTCAGCCCCAGCATTTT.

The V gene is TRBV18, the J gene TRBJ1-2; D is uncertain. The V end was cut by 6 bases, the J end by 8 bases, with 19 bases between. The CDR3 sequence is 14 residues long. CDR1 is KGHSH, CDR2 LQKENI, per germline. The CDR3 coding sequence is TGTGCCAGCTCCCCCTGGAGAGCCCTGGGGGGCTACACCTTC. Its protein product is CASSPWRALGGYTF.

This sequence joins TRBV28 and TRBJ2-7, with D perhaps TRBD2 (6 bases). V gave up 7 bases and J gave up 1 base, with 11 bases separating them. The CDR3 consists of 13 residues. Germline loops: CDR1 MDHEN, CDR2 SYDVKM. CDR3 sequence: CASTGGASYEQYF. The CDR3 DNA reads TGTGCCAGCACTGGCGGGGCTTCCTACGAGCAGTACTTC.

This clone has a handful of counts. The chain recombines TRBV30 with TRBJ1-3, with a possible D match to TRBD1 (5 bases). Germline V CDR1 and CDR2: GTSNPN, SVGIG (reference sequence). Trimming pared 2 bases from V and 0 bases from J, leaving 11 bases between. The CDR3 loop spans 15 amino acids. The CDR3 loop is CAWSRRGSSGNTIYF. In nucleotides, the CDR3 is TGTGCCTGGAGTAGACGGGGGAGCTCTGGAAACACCATATATTTT.

This clone was seen only once. J is TRBJ1-1 and V is TRBV11-2; D call uncertain. Germline lookup yields CDR1 SGHAT and CDR2 FQNNGV. The ends were cut back, 3 bases at V and 2 bases at J, with 7 bases in the middle. CDR3 length equals 13 residues. The CDR3 DNA sequence: TGTGCCAGCAGCTTTTCGGGTAACACTGAAGCTTTCTTT. This codes for CASSFSGNTEAFF.

This clone has just one count. The chain's CDR3 is CASSQGQAGEKLFF. The CDR3 nucleotides read TGTGCCAGCAGCCAAGGTCAGGCTGGTGAAAAACTGTTTTTT. The rearrangement uses TRBV3-1 (or the pseudogene TRBV3-2) and TRBJ1-4; D is uncertain. The CDR3 is 14 residues long. Germline V gives CDR1 LGHDT, CDR2 YNNKEL (reference sequence). Trimming took 1 base from V and 7 from J, leaving 10 bases between them.

The chain combines TRBV5-4 with TRBJ2-5, with D maybe TRBD2 (7 bases). The V end was cut by 0 bases, the J end by 2 bases, with 8 bases between. The germline V gene encodes CDR1 SGHNT and CDR2 YYREEE (reference sequence). The CDR3 spans 14 residues. The CDR3 DNA sequence: TGTGCCAGCAGCTTGGAGGGGGGGCAAGAGACCCAGTACTTC. Amino acid sequence: CASSLEGGQETQYF.

The chain employs TRBV19 and TRBJ2-7; 8 bases are shared with TRBD1. Germline-derived CDR1 and CDR2 are LNHDA and SQIVND (reference sequence). J gave up 0 bases and V 1 base, and 5 bases lay outside the gene matches. The CDR3 runs 16 residues. As DNA, the CDR3 is TGTGCCAGTAGTATAGGTACAGGGGGAATCTCCTACGAGCAGTACTTC. The encoded protein is CASSIGTGGISYEQYF.

This chain connects TRBV14 to TRBJ2-7, with 8 bases matching TRBD1. V lost 3 bases, J lost 7 bases, and 5 bases stayed unmatched. Per the germline V gene, CDR1 is SGHDN and CDR2 is FVKESK. This CDR3 region has 13 residues. The CDR3 here is CASSQTGVGEQYF. CDR3 nucleotides: TGTGCCAGCAGCCAGACAGGGGTAGGGGAGCAGTACTTC.

The chain uses TRBV7-3 and TRBJ2-3, with a weak D call TRBD1 (6 bases). Trimming shortened V by 7 bases and J by 2 bases, and 16 bases separated the two germline ends. The CDR3 covers 15 residues. Germline V gene sequence: CDR1 SGHTA, CDR2 FQGTGA. The CDR3: CASNNNQGPTDTQYF. The CDR3 bases are TGTGCCAGCAACAACAACCAGGGGCCCACAGATACGCAGTATTTT.

The CDR3 sequence: CASSLGVTQYF. Here the CDR3 DNA reads TGTGCCAGCAGCTTAGGGGTAACGCAGTATTTT. The rearrangement uses TRBV7-2 and TRBJ2-3, with D uncertain. Trimming pared 1 base from V and 9 bases from J, leaving 5 bases between. The CDR3 runs to 11 residues. Germline V lookup: CDR1 SGHTA, CDR2 FQGNSA.

The chain combines TRBV5-3 with TRBJ2-7; a possible D gene is TRBD2 (6 bases). TRBV5-3 falls under the ORF class, with uncertain function. This CDR3 is 13 amino acids long. V shed 9 bases and J shed 3 bases, with 16 bases lying between them. CDR3 loop: CAKEGPSVYEQYF. In DNA form, the CDR3 reads TGTGCCAAAGAGGGTCCTAGCGTCTACGAGCAGTACTTC.

The V gene is TRBV7-3, the J gene TRBJ2-3, with TRBD2 matching 16 bases. The CDR3 is made up of 17 amino acids. The J segment lost 5 bases and the V segment lost 4 bases, leaving 6 bases of the junction unmatched. Germline values: CDR1 SGHTA, CDR2 FQGTGA. The chain's CDR3 is CASSSGTSGRAGDTQYF. The CDR3 nucleotides are TGTGCCAGCAGCTCCGGGACTAGCGGGAGGGCCGGAGATACGCAGTATTTT.

V and J are TRBV5-1 and TRBJ2-5; 7 nucleotides agree with TRBD1. The CDR3 is 15 residues long. Unmatched junction bases numbered 6, after V lost 3 bases and J lost 1 base. From germline, CDR1 is SGHRS and CDR2 YFSETQ. The CDR3 here is CASSSRGTSQETQYF. The CDR3, as DNA: TGCGCCAGCAGCTCCAGGGGGACCTCCCAAGAGACCCAGTACTTC.

This clone was recorded a few times. The V gene is TRBV6-5, the J gene TRBJ1-1, with TRBD1 matching 7 bases. Germline-derived CDR1 and CDR2 are MNHEY and SVGAGI. After removal of 6 bases from V and 7 bases from J, the junction contained 11 bases not matched to a gene. The CDR3 is made up of 14 amino acids. The CDR3 DNA reads TGTGCCAGCAGACTATCCGGGACAGCCTTTGAAGCTTTCTTT. It codes for CASRLSGTAFEAFF.

The chain has TRBV7-2 and TRBJ2-7, with 9 positions matching TRBD1. CDR1 SGHTA and CDR2 FQGNSA come from the germline V gene. J gave up 1 base and V 5 bases, and 6 bases lay outside the gene matches. This CDR3 spans 15 amino acids. The DNA for the CDR3 is TGTGCCAGCAGCGGGGGGACAGGGCCTTCCTACGAGCAGTACTTC. Its translation is CASSGGTGPSYEQYF.

J is TRBJ1-5 and V is TRBV7-8, with no clear D. V dropped 5 bases and J dropped 2 bases, with 10 bases sitting between them. The germline gives CDR1 SGHVS, CDR2 FQNEAQ. The CDR3 has 14 residues. The CDR3 bases are TGTGCCAGCAGCCCCCGGGAGGGCAATCAGCCCCAGCATTTT. This encodes CASSPREGNQPQHF. Based on the CDR3 plus reference TRBV7-8 and TRBJ1-5, the full variable domain is GAGVSQSPRYKVAKRGQDVALRCDPISGHVSLFWYQQALGQGPEFLTYFQNEAQLDKSGLPSDRFFAERPEGSVSTLKIQRTQQEDSAVYLCASSPREGNQPQHFGDGTRLSIL.